The clone carrying this TCR beta chain is a singleton in its sample. The data belong to a study of control samples from healthy donors and cancer patients. Sequenced by immunoSEQ multiplex PCR; TCRdb stores in-frame clones only, minus some. The table records about 98,000 clones, around 80% of them present only once. This CDR3 region has 15 residues. V lost 3 bases and J 5 bases, leaving 17 bases between the germline ends. CDR1 SGDLS and CDR2 YYNGEE come from the germline V gene. The sequenced sample was blood. This receptor was taken from a man aged 55-75 years in good health. This sequence joins TRBV9 and TRBJ1-1; possible D gene TRBD1, 5 bases. The CDR3 DNA follows: TGTGCCAGCAGCGAGACGGGTACAGGCTTGACTGAAGCTTTCTTT. It yields the protein CASSETGTGLTEAFF.